A selection of T cell receptor beta chains follows, all from one sample in a study of T cells in tumors after PD-1 blockade. Only in-frame clones appear in the TCRdb table, and some are missing; sequencing was by immunoSEQ multiplex PCR. Among about 63,000 clones, over 65% were seen once, and the ten largest hold 4.7%. Here the sequenced sample was PBMCs, taken after anti-PD-1 treatment. These receptors came from a human donor with basal cell carcinoma. Both conserved end residues are part of each CDR3. D genes are given only for firm matches. For some rows the clone size is stated as once, few or many, or as a class when expanded; others skip it.

j_call v_call clone_size d_call cdr3_aa cdr3_nt
TRBJ2-1 TRBV7-9 . . CASEGQNSYNEQFF TGTGCCAGCGAGGGGCAGAACTCCTACAATGAGCAGTTCTTC
TRBJ1-4 TRBV5-4 . . CASGLQGSNEKLFF TGTGCCAGCGGCTTACAGGGAAGTAATGAAAAACTGTTTTTT
TRBJ1-1 TRBV29-1 . . CSGAHREYTEAFF TGCAGCGGAGCTCACCGGGAGTACACTGAAGCTTTCTTT
TRBJ1-5 TRBV5-1 . . CASSLVSGPNQPQHF TGCGCCAGCAGCTTGGTGTCAGGGCCCAATCAGCCCCAGCATTTT
TRBJ2-6 TRBV15 . . CATSKTPSSGANVLTF TGTGCCACCAGCAAGACACCGTCCTCTGGGGCCAACGTCCTGACTTTC
TRBJ2-1 TRBV12-3/TRBV12-4 once . CASSFSTESKFF TGTGCCAGCAGTTTCTCGACAGAGAGTAAGTTCTTC
TRBJ2-1 TRBV3-1/TRBV3-2 . . CASSHLDNNEQFF TGTGCCAGCAGCCATTTGGACAACAATGAGCAGTTCTTC
TRBJ1-2 TRBV2 . . CASSEYGGGGAGYTF TGTGCCAGCAGTGAATATGGGGGAGGGGGGGCCGGCTACACCTTC
TRBJ1-2 TRBV6-5 . . CASSPDGLNYGYTF TGTGCCAGCAGCCCGGACGGTTTGAACTATGGCTACACCTTC
TRBJ1-1 TRBV12-5 . . CASGLSGSREAFF TGTGCTAGTGGTTTGTCAGGGTCTCGTGAAGCTTTCTTT
TRBJ2-7 TRBV19 . . CASSIVQGSYEQYF TGTGCCAGTAGTATCGTTCAGGGTTCCTACGAGCAGTACTTC
TRBJ1-5 TRBV6-5 . . CASRGTGTQPQHF TGTGCCAGCAGGGGGACGGGGACCCAGCCCCAGCATTTT
TRBJ1-2 TRBV24-1 . TRBD1 CATSDPGTAYTF TGTGCCACCAGTGATCCCGGGACAGCTTACACCTTC
TRBJ1-4 TRBV4-2 . TRBD1 CASSQTGTGAILFF TGTGCCAGCAGCCAGACTGGGACAGGCGCGATTCTGTTTTTT
TRBJ1-1 TRBV19 . . CASSIRATEAFF TGTGCCAGTAGTATAAGGGCAACTGAAGCTTTCTTT
TRBJ2-1 TRBV30 . . CAWTPGSDEQFF TGTGCCTGGACCCCAGGGTCCGATGAGCAGTTCTTC
TRBJ2-7 TRBV5-1 . . CASGEGSYEQYF TGCGCCAGTGGTGAGGGTTCCTACGAGCAGTACTTC
TRBJ1-1 TRBV30 . . CAWSVPRGRGTEAFF TGTGCCTGGAGTGTACCCAGGGGTCGTGGTACTGAAGCTTTCTTT
TRBJ1-2 TRBV12-3/TRBV12-4 . . CASSLSPGPGYTF TGTGCCAGCAGTCTTAGCCCAGGACCTGGCTACACCTTC
TRBJ2-1 TRBV11-1 . TRBD2 CASGPPGLAANEQFF TGTGCCAGCGGCCCACCGGGACTAGCTGCCAATGAGCAGTTCTTC
TRBJ1-5 TRBV15 . . CATSRVPGSNQPQHF TGTGCCACCAGCAGAGTTCCAGGAAGCAATCAGCCCCAGCATTTT
TRBJ2-7 TRBV5-1 once TRBD1 CASTPGQGFYEQYF TGCGCCAGCACCCCGGGACAGGGGTTCTACGAGCAGTACTTC
TRBJ1-1 TRBV4-1 . . CASSQWAGQAAFF TGCGCCAGCAGCCAATGGGCCGGCCAGGCGGCTTTCTTT
TRBJ2-1 TRBV7-2 . . CASSTGLANEQFF TGTGCCAGCAGTACCGGACTGGCGAATGAGCAGTTCTTC
TRBJ2-1 TRBV6-5 . . CASTIAVNEQFF TGTGCCAGCACCATAGCGGTTAATGAGCAGTTCTTC
TRBJ1-3 TRBV19 . . CASTWEGNTIYF TGTGCCAGTACCTGGGAGGGAAACACCATATATTTT
TRBJ2-3 TRBV10-2 . TRBD2 CASSERRGGTSPADTQYF TGCGCCAGCAGTGAACGCCGCGGGGGGACGTCCCCCGCAGATACGCAGTATTTT
TRBJ1-6 TRBV6-7 . TRBD1 CASSYFNFDRGNNSPLHF TGTGCCAGCAGTTACTTTAATTTCGACAGGGGCAATAATTCACCCCTCCACTTT
TRBJ2-2 TRBV2 . . CASRRGSNTGELFF TGTGCCAGCAGGAGGGGATCAAACACCGGGGAGCTGTTTTTT
TRBJ1-5 TRBV24-1 . TRBD1 CATRTAEDRDQPQHF TGTGCCACCAGGACTGCCGAGGACAGGGACCAGCCCCAGCATTTT
TRBJ2-1 TRBV7-9 . . CASSLGGGPTLYNEQFF TGTGCCAGCAGCTTAGGTGGGGGGCCGACTCTCTACAATGAGCAGTTCTTC
TRBJ2-3 TRBV9 . TRBD2 CASSGRSVGLAADTQYF TGTGCCAGCAGCGGTAGGTCCGTCGGACTAGCGGCAGATACGCAGTATTTT
TRBJ2-1 TRBV3-1/TRBV3-2 . TRBD2 CASSRMSGASYNEQFF TGTGCCAGCAGCCGCATGAGCGGGGCTTCCTACAATGAGCAGTTCTTC
TRBJ2-1 TRBV5-1 . . CASSLGLGGFNEQFF TGCGCCAGCAGCTTGGGACTCGGCGGTTTCAATGAGCAGTTCTTC
TRBJ1-1 TRBV10-2 . . CASSEFKDLNTEAFF TGCGCCAGCAGTGAGTTTAAAGACCTGAACACTGAAGCTTTCTTT
TRBJ1-3 TRBV5-1 . TRBD1 CASTQSTGSGNTIYF TGCGCCAGCACCCAGTCGACAGGGAGTGGAAACACCATATATTTT
TRBJ2-1 TRBV19 . TRBD2 CASSILAGGPVEQFF TGTGCCAGTAGTATACTAGCGGGGGGGCCGGTTGAGCAGTTCTTC
TRBJ2-2 TRBV24-1 . . CATSSGQSNTGELFF TGTGCCACTTCATCGGGACAATCGAACACCGGGGAGCTGTTTTTT
TRBJ2-2 TRBV24-1 . . CATRGEVGTGELFF TGTGCCACCAGGGGGGAGGTCGGAACCGGGGAGCTGTTTTTT
TRBJ1-1 TRBV9 once TRBD1 CASSVAAGGRTEAFF TGTGCCAGCAGCGTAGCGGCAGGGGGGCGGACTGAAGCTTTCTTT
TRBJ2-7 TRBV7-9 . TRBD2 CASSLGSGGLEQYF TGTGCCAGCAGCTTAGGGTCGGGGGGTCTCGAGCAGTACTTC
TRBJ2-2 TRBV7-9 few TRBD2 CASSLWLAGTGELFF TGTGCCAGCAGCTTATGGCTAGCGGGGACCGGGGAGCTGTTTTTT
TRBJ2-2 TRBV6-6 . TRBD2 CASSPGTTRENTGELFF TGTGCCAGCAGTCCAGGGACTACCCGTGAGAACACCGGGGAGCTGTTTTTT
TRBJ2-5 TRBV6-5 . TRBD2 CASGLAGGLGETQYF TGTGCCAGCGGACTAGCGGGGGGGCTGGGGGAGACCCAGTACTTC
TRBJ1-1 TRBV28 . . CASFVHRTAKNTEAFF TGTGCCAGCTTCGTACATCGGACGGCTAAGAACACTGAAGCTTTCTTT
TRBJ2-5 TRBV4-1 . . CASSPTGDVGETQYF TGCGCCAGCAGCCCGACGGGGGACGTTGGAGAGACCCAGTACTTC
TRBJ1-3 TRBV28 . TRBD1 CASSPTGLSGNTIYF TGTGCCAGCAGTCCGACAGGGCTTTCTGGAAACACCATATATTTT
TRBJ1-1 TRBV29-1 . . CSVDGDGTEAFF TGCAGCGTTGACGGGGATGGTACTGAAGCTTTCTTT
TRBJ1-1 TRBV12-3/TRBV12-4 . . CASTGTLKTEAFF TGTGCCAGCACTGGCACTCTGAAGACTGAAGCTTTCTTT
TRBJ2-7 TRBV3-1/TRBV3-2 . . CASSPRTTYTGPRGYEQYF TGTGCCAGCAGCCCCCGAACAACTTACACGGGACCAAGGGGGTACGAGCAGTACTTC
TRBJ1-2 TRBV28 . . CASSSPKGYGYTF TGTGCCAGCAGTTCCCCCAAAGGCTATGGCTACACCTTC
TRBJ1-5 TRBV6-1 few . CASSEGVSGQPQHF TGTGCCAGCAGTGAAGGGGTGAGTGGTCAGCCCCAGCATTTT